This T cell receptor (beta chain) came from a study of blood T cell repertoires in COVID-19. The assay was immunoSEQ multiplex PCR, and TCRdb's table has in-frame clones only and misses some. The sample lists around 300,000 clones, 70% to 90% occurring once. In germline, CDR1 is SQVTM, CDR2 ANQGSEA. The CDR3 totals 12 residues. The germline V and J ends were trimmed by 6 bases and 5 bases, with 13 bases remaining between them. The sample was peripheral blood. The J gene is TRBJ1-1, the V gene TRBV29-1; the D gene is possibly TRBD1 (5 bases). The sequence was obtained from a woman aged 70-85 years with acute or convalescent COVID-19. The CDR3 spells CSVSTGGTEAFF. The CDR3 nucleotides read TGCAGCGTCTCGACCGGGGGGACTGAAGCTTTCTTT.